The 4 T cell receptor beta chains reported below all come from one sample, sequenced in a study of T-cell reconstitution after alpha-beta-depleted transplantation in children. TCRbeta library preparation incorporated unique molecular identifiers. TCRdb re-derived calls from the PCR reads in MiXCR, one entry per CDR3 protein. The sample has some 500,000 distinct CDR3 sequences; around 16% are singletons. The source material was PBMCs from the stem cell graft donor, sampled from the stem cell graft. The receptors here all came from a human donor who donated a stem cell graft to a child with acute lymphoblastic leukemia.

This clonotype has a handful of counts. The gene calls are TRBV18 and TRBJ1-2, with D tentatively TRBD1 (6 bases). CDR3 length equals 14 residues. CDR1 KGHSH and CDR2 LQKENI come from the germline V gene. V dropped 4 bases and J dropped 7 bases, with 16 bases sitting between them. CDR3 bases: TGTGCCAGCTCACTACAGGGCGGAACTGTTGGCTACACCTTC. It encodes CASSLQGGTVGYTF. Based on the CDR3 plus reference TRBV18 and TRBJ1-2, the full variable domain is NAGVMQNPRHLVRRRGQEARLRCSPMKGHSHVYWYRQLPEEGLKFMVYLQKENIIDESGMPKERFSAEFPKEGPSILRIQQVVRGDSAAYFCASSLQGGTVGYTFGSGTRLTVV.

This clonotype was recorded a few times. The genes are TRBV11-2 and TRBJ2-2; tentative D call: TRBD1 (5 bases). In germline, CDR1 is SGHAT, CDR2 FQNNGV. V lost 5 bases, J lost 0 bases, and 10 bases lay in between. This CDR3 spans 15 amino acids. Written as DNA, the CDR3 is TGTGCCAGCAGCATCACAGGACCGAACACCGGGGAGCTGTTTTTT. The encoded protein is CASSITGPNTGELFF.

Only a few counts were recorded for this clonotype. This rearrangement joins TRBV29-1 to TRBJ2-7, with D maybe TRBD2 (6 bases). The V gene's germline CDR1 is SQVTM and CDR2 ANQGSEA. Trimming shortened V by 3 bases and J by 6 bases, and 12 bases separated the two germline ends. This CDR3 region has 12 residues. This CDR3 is CSVEGGASEQYF. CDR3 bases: TGCAGCGTTGAGGGCGGGGCGTCCGAGCAGTACTTC.

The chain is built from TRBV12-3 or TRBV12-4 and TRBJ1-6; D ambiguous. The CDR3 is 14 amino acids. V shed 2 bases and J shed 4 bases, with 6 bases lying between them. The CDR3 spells CASSLMGYNSPLHF. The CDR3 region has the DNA TGTGCCAGCAGTTTAATGGGGTATAATTCACCCCTCCACTTT.